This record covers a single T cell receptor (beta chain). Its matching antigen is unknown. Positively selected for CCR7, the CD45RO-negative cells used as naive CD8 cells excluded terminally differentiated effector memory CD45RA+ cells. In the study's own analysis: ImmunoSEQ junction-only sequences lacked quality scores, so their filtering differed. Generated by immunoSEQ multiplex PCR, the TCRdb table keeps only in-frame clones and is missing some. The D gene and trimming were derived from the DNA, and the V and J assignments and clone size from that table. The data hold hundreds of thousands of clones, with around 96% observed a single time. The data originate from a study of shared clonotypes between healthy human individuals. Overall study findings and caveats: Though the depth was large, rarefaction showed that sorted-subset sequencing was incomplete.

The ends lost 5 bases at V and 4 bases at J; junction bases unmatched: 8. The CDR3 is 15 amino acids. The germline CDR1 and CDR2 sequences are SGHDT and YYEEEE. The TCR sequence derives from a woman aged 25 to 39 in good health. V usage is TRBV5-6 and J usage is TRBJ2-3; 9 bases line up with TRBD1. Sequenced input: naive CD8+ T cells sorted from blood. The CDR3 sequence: CASRRIQGAADTQYF. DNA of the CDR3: TGTGCCAGCAGGAGGATACAGGGGGCCGCAGATACGCAGTATTTT.